This TCR beta chain was recovered during a study of T cells after yellow fever vaccination. TCRdb reprocessed the 5' RACE reads with MiXCR, giving one entry per CDR3 protein. The table has under 300,000 distinct CDR3 sequences, 6.9% seen once. The CDR3 is made up of 14 amino acids. The ends lost 7 bases at V and 6 bases at J; junction bases unmatched: 12. The germline V gene has CDR1 GTSNPN and CDR2 SVGIG (reference sequence). The study, taken as a whole, reports: At around 96% for CD4 and approximately 89% for CD8, most primary-vaccination clones showed up again after the booster.

As to this clonotype: Its matching antigen is unknown.

This specimen was CD4+ T cells sorted from PBMCs, taken 15 days after the yellow fever booster vaccination. The chain uses TRBV30 and TRBJ2-1, with 7 nucleotides matching TRBD2. The clonotype comes from a man in his thirties or forties who received the YFV17D yellow fever vaccine. The CDR3 DNA follows: TGTGCCTCGGTCCGGCAGGGCGGGAGCAATGAGCAGTTCTTC. This sequence encodes CASVRQGGSNEQFF.